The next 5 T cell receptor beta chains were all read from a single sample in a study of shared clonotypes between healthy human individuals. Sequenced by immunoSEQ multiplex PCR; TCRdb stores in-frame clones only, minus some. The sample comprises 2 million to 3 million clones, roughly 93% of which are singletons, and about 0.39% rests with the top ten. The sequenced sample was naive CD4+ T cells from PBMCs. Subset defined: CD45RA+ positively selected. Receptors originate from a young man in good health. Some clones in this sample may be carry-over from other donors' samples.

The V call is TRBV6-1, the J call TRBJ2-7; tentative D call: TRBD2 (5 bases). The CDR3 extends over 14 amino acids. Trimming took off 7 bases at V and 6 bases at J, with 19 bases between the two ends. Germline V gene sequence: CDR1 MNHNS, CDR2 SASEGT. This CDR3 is CASNLPGIESEQYF. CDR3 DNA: TGTGCCAGCAATTTACCCGGGATAGAGAGCGAGCAGTACTTC.

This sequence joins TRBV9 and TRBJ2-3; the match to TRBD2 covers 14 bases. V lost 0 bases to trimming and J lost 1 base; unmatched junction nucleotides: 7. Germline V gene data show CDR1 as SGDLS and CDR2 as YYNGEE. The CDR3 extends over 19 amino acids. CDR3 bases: TGTGCCAGCAGCGTAGAGTTGGGACTAGCGGGAGCCGGCACAGATACGCAGTATTTT. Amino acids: CASSVELGLAGAGTDTQYF.

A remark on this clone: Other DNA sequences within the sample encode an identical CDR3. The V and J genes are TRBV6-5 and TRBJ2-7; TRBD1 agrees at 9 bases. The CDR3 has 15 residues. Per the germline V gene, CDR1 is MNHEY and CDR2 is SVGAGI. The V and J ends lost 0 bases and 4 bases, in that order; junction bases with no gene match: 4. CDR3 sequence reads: CASSYSGTGRYEQYF. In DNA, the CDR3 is TGTGCCAGCAGTTACTCCGGGACAGGGAGATACGAGCAGTACTTC.

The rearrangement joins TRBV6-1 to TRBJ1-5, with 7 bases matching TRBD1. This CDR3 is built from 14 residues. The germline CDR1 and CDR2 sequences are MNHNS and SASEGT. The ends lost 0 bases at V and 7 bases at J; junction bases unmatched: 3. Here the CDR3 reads CASSEATGAQPQHF. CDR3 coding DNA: TGTGCCAGCAGTGAAGCAACAGGGGCCCAGCCCCAGCATTTT.

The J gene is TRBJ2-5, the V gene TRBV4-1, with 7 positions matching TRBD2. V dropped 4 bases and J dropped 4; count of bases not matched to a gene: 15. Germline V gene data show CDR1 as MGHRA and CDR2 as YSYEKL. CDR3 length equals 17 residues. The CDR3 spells CASSLLGAREWSETQYF. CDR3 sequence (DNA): TGCGCCAGCAGCCTCCTAGGGGCGCGGGAGTGGTCAGAGACCCAGTACTTC.